This T cell receptor (beta chain) comes out of a study of T cell repertoires and Cas9 in healthy adults. Study background: SpCas9-reactive CD4 and CD8 T cells were characterized for potency, cytotoxicity and lineage.

Study-wide findings and caveats: SpCas9-reactive effector T cells were reportedly restrained in vitro by SpCas9-reactive regulatory T cells.

The CDR3 totals 15 residues. Using immunoSEQ multiplex PCR, the repertoire was profiled, and TCRdb retains in-frame clones only, with some absent. The sample gives fewer than 25,000 clones, roughly nine tenths of which show up once; approximately 1.5% is in the top ten. Of note for this clone: The antigen is undetermined.

This sequence was found in a human donor in good health. The sequenced sample was CD4+ effector T cells (CD127+, CD25-, CD137-, CD154-) from PBMCs; culture status not recorded. The chain employs TRBV21-1 and TRBJ2-3; the table names TRBD2, a call not compared with the DNA. TRBV21-1 is listed as a pseudogene. CDR3 residues: CASSFRVVMQDTQYF. The DNA of the CDR3 is TGTGCCAGCAGTTTTCGAGTAGTCATGCAAGATACGCAGTATTTT.